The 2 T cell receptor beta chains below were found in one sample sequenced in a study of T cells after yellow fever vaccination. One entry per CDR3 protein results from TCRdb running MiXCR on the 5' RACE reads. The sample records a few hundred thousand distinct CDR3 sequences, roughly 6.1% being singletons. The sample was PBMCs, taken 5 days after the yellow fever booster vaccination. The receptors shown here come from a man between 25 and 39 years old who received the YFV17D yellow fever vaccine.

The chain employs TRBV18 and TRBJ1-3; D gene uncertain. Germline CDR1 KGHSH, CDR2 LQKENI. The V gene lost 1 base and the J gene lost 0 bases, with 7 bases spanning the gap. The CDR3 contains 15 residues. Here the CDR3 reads CASSPRGDSGNTIYF. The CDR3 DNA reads TGTGCCAGCTCACCACGTGGAGACTCTGGAAACACCATATATTTT. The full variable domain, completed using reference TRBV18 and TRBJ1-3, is NAGVMQNPRHLVRRRGQEARLRCSPMKGHSHVYWYRQLPEEGLKFMVYLQKENIIDESGMPKERFSAEFPKEGPSILRIQQVVRGDSAAYFCASSPRGDSGNTIYFGEGSWLTVV.

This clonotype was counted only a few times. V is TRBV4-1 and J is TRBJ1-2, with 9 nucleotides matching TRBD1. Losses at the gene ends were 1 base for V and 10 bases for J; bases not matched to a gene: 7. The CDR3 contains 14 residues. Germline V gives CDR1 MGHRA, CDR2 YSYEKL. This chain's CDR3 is CASSQAGQGVYYTF. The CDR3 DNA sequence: TGCGCCAGCAGCCAAGCGGGACAGGGAGTTTACTACACCTTC.